This passage covers 4 T cell receptor beta chains from one sample sequenced in a study of T cell responses to AZD1222 COVID-19 vaccine. Here immunoSEQ multiplex PCR was the method, and the copy in TCRdb shows in-frame clones only, minus some. The profile shows 150,000 to 200,000 clones, approximately 91% of them singletons. This specimen consisted of peripheral blood, obtained 28 days after the second AZD1222 dose. The receptor source for this set is an adult who received the AZD1222 COVID-19 vaccine.

The genes are TRBV9 and TRBJ2-7; 7 nucleotides line up with TRBD2. The J segment lost 2 bases and the V segment lost 3 bases, leaving 8 bases of the junction unmatched. Germline V gene sequence: CDR1 SGDLS, CDR2 YYNGEE. This CDR3 spans 15 amino acids. The CDR3 is CASSETAGETYEQYF. In DNA form, the CDR3 reads TGTGCCAGCAGCGAGACGGCGGGGGAGACCTACGAGCAGTACTTC.

The genes are TRBV4-3 and TRBJ2-5; D unclear. V was pared by 0 bases and J by 1 base, with 6 bases between. The germline CDR1 and CDR2 sequences are LGHNA and YSLEER. The CDR3 loop spans 14 amino acids. CDR3 residues: CASSQDYSQETQYF. CDR3 bases: TGCGCCAGCAGCCAAGATTACAGCCAAGAGACCCAGTACTTC.

The chain couples TRBV19 to TRBJ1-4; 8 bases are shared with TRBD1. J lost 8 bases, V lost 10 bases, and 9 bases had no gene match. The CDR3 consists of 13 residues. Germline V gives CDR1 LNHDA, CDR2 SQIVND (reference sequence). The DNA of the CDR3 is TGTGCCACCAGAACAGGGGGAGAAGAAAAACTGTTTTTT. Its translation is CATRTGGEEKLFF.

The V call is TRBV9, the J call TRBJ2-1; D uncertain. Trimming stripped 3 bases from V and 3 bases from J, with 7 bases between. The germline V gene encodes CDR1 SGDLS and CDR2 YYNGEE. The CDR3 runs 13 residues. CDR3 protein: CASSGGGYNEQFF. The CDR3 region has the DNA TGTGCCAGCAGCGGAGGTGGCTACAATGAGCAGTTCTTC.